The next 18 T cell receptor beta chains were all read from a single sample in a study of control samples from healthy donors and cancer patients (dated by TCRdb to the early 2020s). The method behind the library was the immunoSEQ multiplex PCR assay. Here the immuneACCESS table is served through TCRdb, limited to in-frame sequences with V and J called. Missing clones are a known gap in these copies; in checked studies unresolved V genes cover under half, and the rest lacks a known reason. In this sample the table shows some 150,000 clones, 93% of which occur a single time. Together, the top ten hold approximately 2.5% of the sample. Sequenced: blood. These receptors all stem from a man aged 50 to 60 in good health.

The J gene is TRBJ2-7, the V gene TRBV30; TRBD2 matches at 7 bases. The trim removed 6 bases at V and 6 bases at J, leaving 8 bases unmatched. The germline V gene has CDR1 GTSNPN and CDR2 SVGIG (reference sequence). This CDR3 contains 12 residues. As DNA, the CDR3 is TGTGCCTGTTCTGCCTGGGGGGGCGAGCAGTACTTC. It encodes CACSAWGGEQYF.

The rearrangement links TRBV28 to TRBJ1-2, with TRBD1 matching 7 bases. CDR1 is MDHEN, CDR2 SYDVKM, per germline. V lost 6 bases, J lost 7 bases, and 20 bases stayed unmatched. This CDR3 has 17 residues. CDR3 sequence (DNA): TGTGCCAGCAGCCAAAACCTGGGACAGCCCTTGCGGTCTGGCTACACCTTC. Protein product: CASSQNLGQPLRSGYTF.

V usage is TRBV7-9 and J usage is TRBJ2-1; the match to TRBD2 covers 10 bases. The germline CDR1 and CDR2 sequences are SEHNR and FQNEAQ (reference sequence). The V gene end was trimmed by 5 bases and the J gene end by 8 bases; junction bases not matched to a gene: 6. The length of the CDR3 is 14 residues. The CDR3 is CASSVSGRADEQFF. CDR3 nucleotides: TGTGCCAGCAGCGTCAGCGGGAGGGCGGATGAGCAGTTCTTC.

The chain couples TRBV6-5 to TRBJ2-3; 11 bases match TRBD1. Germline CDR1 is MNHEY and CDR2 is SVGAGI. The trim removed 6 bases at V and 4 bases at J, leaving 3 bases unmatched. The CDR3 extends over 14 amino acids. CDR3 region: CASSGGQGADTQYF. The CDR3 region has the DNA TGTGCCAGCAGCGGGGGACAGGGGGCAGATACGCAGTATTTT.

J is TRBJ2-3 and V is TRBV15; weak D call: TRBD1 (6 bases). Germline CDR1 reads LNHNV; CDR2 reads YYDKDF (reference sequence). The CDR3 is 13 amino acids. V gave up 8 bases and J gave up 9 bases, with 18 bases separating them. The CDR3 loop reads CATASGTIRTQYF. As DNA, the CDR3 is TGTGCCACCGCGTCTGGGACAATTAGAACGCAGTATTTT.

This clone appeared once. The V and J genes are TRBV21-1 and TRBJ1-4; the D call of TRBD1 is as the table states it, not checked on the DNA. TRBV21-1 is noted as a pseudogene. The CDR3 spans 14 residues. The CDR3 nucleotides are TGTGCCAGCAGCAGAACAGGGGATGATGAAAAACTGTTTTTT. Its translation: CASSRTGDDEKLFF.

The genes are TRBV2 and TRBJ1-2; possible D gene TRBD1, 6 bases. This CDR3 has 14 amino acids. Germline V gene sequence: CDR1 SNHLY, CDR2 FYNNEI. Between the trimmed V and J ends, which lost 3 bases and 8 bases, there was a span of 16 bases. CDR3 residues: CASSEGAATRGYTF. The CDR3 DNA is TGTGCCAGCAGTGAGGGGGCGGCCACTCGGGGCTACACCTTC.

This clone was observed a handful of times. This chain links TRBV30 with TRBJ2-7; 9 nucleotides line up with TRBD1. The CDR3 runs 16 residues. Germline lookup yields CDR1 GTSNPN and CDR2 SVGIG (reference sequence). With 3 bases clipped from V and 0 bases from J, the junction kept 9 bases outside the gene matches. This CDR3 reads CAWSYGTGQGSYEQYF. The CDR3, as DNA: TGTGCCTGGAGCTACGGAACGGGACAGGGCTCCTACGAGCAGTACTTC.

Only a few counts were recorded for this clone. As DNA, the CDR3 is TGTGCCAGCAAGGACAGGGGTAGCAATCAGCCCCAGCATTTT. It encodes CASKDRGSNQPQHF. The J gene is TRBJ1-5, the V gene TRBV6-5, with 9 bases fitting TRBD1. The CDR3 length is 14 residues. The V and J ends lost 7 bases and 0 bases, in that order; junction bases with no gene match: 1. CDR1 and CDR2 from the germline V gene are MNHEY and SVGAGI.

This chain joins TRBV30 and TRBJ2-3, with 10 bases that match TRBD2. Per germline, CDR1 GTSNPN and CDR2 SVGIG (reference sequence). V trimming: 0 bases; J trimming: 3 bases; junction bases outside the gene matches: 6. The CDR3 runs to 16 residues. In DNA form, the CDR3 reads TGTGCCTGGAGTGTAGGGGCTAGCGGGAGAACAGATACGCAGTATTTT. Protein product: CAWSVGASGRTDTQYF.

V gene TRBV7-2 combines with J gene TRBJ2-2; 11 bases line up with TRBD2. V was clipped by 4 bases and J by 4 bases; unmatched bases: 2. The germline V gene encodes CDR1 SGHTA and CDR2 FQGNSA. The CDR3 runs 15 residues. CDR3 in amino acids: CASSWGLAATGELFF. CDR3 nucleotide sequence: TGTGCCAGCAGCTGGGGACTAGCGGCCACCGGGGAGCTGTTTTTT.

The chain couples TRBV2 to TRBJ2-1, with D perhaps being TRBD1 or TRBD2 (5 bases each). The CDR3 sequence is 14 residues long. Germline V lookup: CDR1 SNHLY, CDR2 FYNNEI. Trimming stripped 2 bases from V and 6 bases from J, with 11 bases between. CDR3 residues: CASSERGVSNEQFF. The CDR3 DNA reads TGTGCCAGCAGTGAAAGGGGAGTTAGCAATGAGCAGTTCTTC.

The chain is built from TRBV7-3 and TRBJ2-5; D is undetermined. The germline gives CDR1 SGHTA, CDR2 FQGTGA. This CDR3 contains 13 residues. V was pared by 3 bases and J by 3 bases, with 8 bases between. The CDR3 spells CASSFDYKETQYF. The CDR3 DNA sequence: TGTGCCAGCAGCTTCGATTATAAAGAGACCCAGTACTTC.

CDR3 region: CASSIVPLDYNEQFF. DNA for the CDR3: TGTGCCAGTAGTATCGTGCCTCTGGACTACAATGAGCAGTTCTTC. The rearrangement joins TRBV19 to TRBJ2-1; unclear D gene. The V gene lost 3 bases and the J gene lost 3 bases, with 12 bases spanning the gap. Germline CDR1 and CDR2: LNHDA and SQIVND (reference sequence). CDR3 length: 15 amino acids.

This clone occurred once. The chain links TRBV9 to TRBJ2-7, with 12 bases identical to TRBD1. The CDR3 consists of 14 residues. V shed 4 bases, J shed 4 bases, and the junction held 3 bases outside the gene matches. Per germline, CDR1 SGDLS and CDR2 YYNGEE. CDR3 sequence (DNA): TGTGCCAGCAGCTTGGGACAGGGGGCTTACGAGCAGTACTTC. Protein: CASSLGQGAYEQYF.

The DNA of the CDR3 is TGTGCCAGCAGTGAGCCAGGCAGGGGCCACGAGCAGTACTTC. Its protein product is CASSEPGRGHEQYF. The J gene is TRBJ2-7, the V gene TRBV6-1; TRBD1 might be the D (6 bases). In germline, CDR1 is MNHNS, CDR2 SASEGT. The CDR3 is 14 amino acids. Between the trimmed V and J ends, which lost 3 bases and 5 bases, there was a span of 14 bases.

This clone was observed at least ten times. V usage is TRBV28 and J usage is TRBJ2-7; the match to TRBD2 covers 10 bases. CDR1 is MDHEN, CDR2 SYDVKM, per germline. The CDR3 is 15 residues long. The trim removed 6 bases at V and 5 bases at J, leaving 10 bases unmatched. In DNA, the CDR3 is TGTGCCAGCAGCCGACTAGCGGGCGGGGTGAACGAGCAGTACTTC. It yields the protein CASSRLAGGVNEQYF. The full variable domain, completed using reference TRBV28 and TRBJ2-7, is DVKVTQSSRYLVKRTGEKVFLECVQDMDHENMFWYRQDPGLGLRLIYFSYDVKMKEKGDIPEGYSVSREKKERFSLILESASTNQTSMYLCASSRLAGGVNEQYFGPGTRLTVT.

The chain combines TRBV7-9 with TRBJ1-1; D is ambiguous. V was pared by 5 bases and J by 4 bases, with 17 bases between. Germline assignment: CDR1 SEHNR and CDR2 FQNEAQ (reference sequence). This CDR3 contains 15 residues. Here the CDR3 DNA reads TGTGCCAGCAGCCTACGGGAGAATAGACGCACTGAAGCTTTCTTT. It is translated as CASSLRENRRTEAFF.